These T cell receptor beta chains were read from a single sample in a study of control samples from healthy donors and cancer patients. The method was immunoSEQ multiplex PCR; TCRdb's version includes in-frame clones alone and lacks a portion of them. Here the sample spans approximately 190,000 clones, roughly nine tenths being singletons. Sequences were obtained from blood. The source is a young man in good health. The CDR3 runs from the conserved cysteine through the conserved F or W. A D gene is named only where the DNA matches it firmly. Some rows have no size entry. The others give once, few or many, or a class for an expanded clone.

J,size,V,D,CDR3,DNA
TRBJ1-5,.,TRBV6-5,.,CASSRTAYSNQPQHF,TGTGCCAGCAGCCGGACAGCATATAGCAATCAGCCCCAGCATTTT
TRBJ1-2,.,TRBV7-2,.,CASSLSETRPGRFF,TGTGCCAGCAGCTTATCAGAGACCCGCCCGGGACGCTTTTTC
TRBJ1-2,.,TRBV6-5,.,CASVDSGYGYTF,TGTGCCAGCGTAGACAGCGGCTATGGCTACACCTTC
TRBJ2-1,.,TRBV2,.,CASRRGATVYNEQFF,TGTGCCAGCCGCCGGGGGGCGACTGTCTACAATGAGCAGTTCTTC
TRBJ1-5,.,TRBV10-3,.,CAISTRDEYQPQHF,TGTGCCATCAGTACCCGGGACGAATATCAGCCCCAGCATTTT
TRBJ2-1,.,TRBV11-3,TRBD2,CASSQGLAGTVRGEQFF,TGTGCCAGCAGCCAAGGACTAGCGGGGACGGTCCGGGGAGAGCAGTTCTTC
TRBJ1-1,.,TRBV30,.,CAWSVPGRGGTEAFF,TGTGCCTGGAGTGTACCGGGCAGGGGTGGCACTGAAGCTTTCTTT
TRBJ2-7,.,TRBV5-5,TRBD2,CASSLERGTYEQYF,TGTGCCAGCAGCTTGGAGCGGGGAACCTACGAGCAGTACTTC
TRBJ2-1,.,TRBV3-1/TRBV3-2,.,CASSQDRNEQFF,TGTGCCAGCAGCCAAGATAGGAATGAGCAGTTCTTC
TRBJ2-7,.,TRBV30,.,CAWSVNGYEQYF,TGTGCCTGGAGTGTAAACGGCTACGAGCAGTACTTC
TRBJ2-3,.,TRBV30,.,CAWRTAGATDTQYF,TGTGCCTGGAGGACGGCGGGGGCGACAGATACGCAGTATTTT
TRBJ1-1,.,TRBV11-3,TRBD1,CASSHTGVTEAFF,TGTGCCAGCAGTCATACAGGGGTTACTGAAGCTTTCTTT
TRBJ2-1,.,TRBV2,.,CASNLQGLSSYNEQFF,TGTGCCAGCAATTTACAGGGTCTGAGCTCCTACAATGAGCAGTTCTTC
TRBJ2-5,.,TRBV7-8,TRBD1,CASSLTGTGAQETQYF,TGTGCCAGCAGCTTAACCGGGACAGGGGCTCAAGAGACCCAGTACTTC
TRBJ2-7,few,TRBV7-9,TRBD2,CASSLGTSGGADEQYF,TGTGCCAGCAGCTTAGGGACTAGCGGGGGGGCCGACGAGCAGTACTTC
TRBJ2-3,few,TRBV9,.,CASGAGITQYF,TGTGCCTCCGGAGCCGGGATAACGCAGTATTTT
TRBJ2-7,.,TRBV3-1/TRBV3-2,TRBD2,CASSQGRGGRWSSYEQYF,TGTGCCAGCAGCCAAGGACGGGGGGGACGCTGGAGCTCCTACGAGCAGTACTTC
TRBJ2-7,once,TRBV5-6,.,CASSSPWGGPQPAYEQYF,TGTGCCAGCAGCTCCCCGTGGGGGGGGCCGCAGCCCGCCTACGAGCAGTACTTC
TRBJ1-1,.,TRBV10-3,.,CAISESVPNTEAFF,TGTGCCATCAGTGAGTCAGTTCCTAACACTGAAGCTTTCTTT
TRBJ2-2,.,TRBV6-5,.,CASSSNRQPTGELFF,TGTGCCAGCAGCTCGAACCGGCAACCCACCGGGGAGCTGTTTTTT
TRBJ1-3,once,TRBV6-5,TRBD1,CASTRDSIGGNTIYF,TGTGCCAGTACACGGGACAGCATTGGGGGAAACACCATATATTTT
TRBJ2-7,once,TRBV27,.,CASSLSLLYEQYF,TGTGCCAGCAGTTTATCCCTACTCTACGAGCAGTACTTC
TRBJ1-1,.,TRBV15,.,CATSRGYGDGPEAFF,TGTGCCACCAGCAGGGGGTATGGGGACGGCCCTGAAGCTTTCTTT
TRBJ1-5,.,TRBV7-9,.,CASSDDFSPQHF,TGTGCCAGCAGCGACGACTTTAGCCCCCAGCATTTT
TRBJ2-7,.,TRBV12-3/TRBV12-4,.,CASSPRVYEQYF,TGTGCCAGCAGTCCACGGGTCTACGAGCAGTACTTC
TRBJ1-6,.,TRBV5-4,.,CASSSRGPSSYNSPLHF,TGTGCCAGCAGCAGCAGGGGTCCCAGCTCCTATAATTCACCCCTCCACTTT
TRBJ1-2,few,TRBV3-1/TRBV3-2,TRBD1,CASSHQGARSVGYTF,TGTGCCAGCAGCCACCAGGGGGCGCGGAGTGTTGGCTACACCTTC
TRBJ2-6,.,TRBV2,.,CASRPQQAGANVLTF,TGTGCCAGCAGACCCCAACAGGCTGGGGCCAACGTCCTGACTTTC
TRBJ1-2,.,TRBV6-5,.,CAAIAKFNYGYTF,TGTGCCGCAATAGCTAAATTTAACTATGGCTACACCTTC
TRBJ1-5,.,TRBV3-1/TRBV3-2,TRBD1,CASSPGQSPSEPQHF,TGTGCCAGCAGCCCGGGACAGAGCCCTAGTGAGCCCCAGCATTTT
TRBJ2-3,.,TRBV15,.,CATSRDTDTYPTDTQYF,TGTGCCACCAGCAGAGATACGGACACATATCCCACAGATACGCAGTATTTT
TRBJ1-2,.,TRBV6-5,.,CASLHHYGYTF,TGTGCCAGTCTACACCACTATGGCTACACCTTC
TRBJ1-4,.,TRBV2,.,CASSAPRDGVGKLFF,TGTGCCAGCAGCGCACCCCGGGACGGAGTGGGCAAACTGTTTTTT
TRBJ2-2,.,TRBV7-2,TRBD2,CASSSPGLARTGELFF,TGTGCCAGCAGCTCCCCGGGACTAGCTAGGACCGGGGAGCTGTTTTTT
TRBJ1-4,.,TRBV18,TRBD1,CASSLHRGEKLFF,TGTGCCAGCTCACTACACAGGGGCGAAAAACTGTTTTTT
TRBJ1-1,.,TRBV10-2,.,CASSDQGSRGTEAFF,TGCGCCAGCAGTGATCAGGGTAGCCGAGGCACTGAAGCTTTCTTT
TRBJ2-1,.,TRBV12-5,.,CASGLVQISFQEQFF,TGTGCTAGTGGTTTGGTACAAATTTCCTTTCAGGAGCAGTTCTTC
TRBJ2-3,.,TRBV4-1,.,CASSHRRDTQYF,TGCGCCAGCAGCCATCGCCGAGATACGCAGTATTTT
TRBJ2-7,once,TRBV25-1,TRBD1,CASSRGQGISYEQYF,TGTGCCAGCAGTCGAGGACAGGGGATCTCCTACGAGCAGTACTTC
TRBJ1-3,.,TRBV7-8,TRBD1,CASSLAGQSGNTIYF,TGTGCCAGCAGCTTAGCGGGACAGTCTGGAAACACCATATATTTT
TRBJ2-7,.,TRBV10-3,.,CAISEAPREEQYF,TGTGCCATCAGTGAGGCCCCCCGTGAAGAGCAGTACTTC
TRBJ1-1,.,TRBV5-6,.,CASSFVHSNTEAFF,TGTGCCAGCAGCTTCGTCCACTCGAACACTGAAGCTTTCTTT
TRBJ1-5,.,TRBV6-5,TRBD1,CASLQGDGNQPQHF,TGTGCCAGCCTACAGGGGGATGGCAATCAGCCCCAGCATTTT
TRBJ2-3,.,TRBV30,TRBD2,CAWSVVAGGTDTQYF,TGTGCCTGGAGTGTAGTAGCGGGGGGCACAGATACGCAGTATTTT
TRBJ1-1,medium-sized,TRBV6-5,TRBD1,CASSWTGKNTEAFF,TGTGCCAGCTCATGGACAGGAAAGAACACTGAAGCTTTCTTT
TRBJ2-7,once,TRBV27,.,CASSLDFSYEQYF,TGTGCCAGCAGTTTGGACTTCTCCTACGAGCAGTACTTC